These 13 T cell receptor beta chains were sequenced from one sample in a study of OX40 agonist ivuxolimab in advanced cancers. The data were produced by immunoSEQ multiplex PCR, yet TCRdb's version contains in-frame clones alone and is incomplete. Of more than 12,000 clones in the sample, just under 90% were seen once. The specimen was CD4+ or CD8+ T cells sorted from blood, collected in a trial of the OX40 agonist ivuxolimab. The receptors derive from an adult with an advanced solid tumor such as melanoma, head and neck, liver or kidney cancer.

This clone was seen only once. The rearrangement links TRBV7-8 to TRBJ1-4; 7 bases map to TRBD1. J gave up 7 bases and V 1 base, and 12 bases lay outside the gene matches. CDR1 and CDR2 from the germline V gene are SGHVS and FQNEAQ. This CDR3 has 17 amino acids. The CDR3 loop reads CASSLGWAGSGGEKLFF. DNA of the CDR3: TGTGCCAGCAGCTTAGGGTGGGCGGGTTCAGGGGGTGAAAAACTGTTTTTT.

The V and J genes are TRBV2 and TRBJ2-5; 7 bases map to TRBD1. The J call may be in error: the DNA end matches TRBJ2-7 better. This CDR3 contains 13 residues. CDR1 is SNHLY, CDR2 FYNNEI, per germline. The CDR3 DNA is TGTGCCAGCCGACAGGGAGTAGACTACGAGCAGTACTTC. Residues: CASRQGVDYEQYF.

This clone was seen only once. The chain is built from TRBV5-1 and TRBJ2-7, with D possibly TRBD1 on 6 matching bases. V lost 4 bases and J lost 2, with 13 bases in between. Germline CDR1 is SGHRS and CDR2 is YFSETQ. CDR3 length: 14 residues. CDR3 sequence (DNA): TGCGCCAGCAGCACAACAGGGCCTACCTACGAGCAGTACTTC. The encoded protein is CASSTTGPTYEQYF.

This chain uses TRBV7-8 with TRBJ1-4; D is unclear. Germline V lookup: CDR1 SGHVS, CDR2 FQNEAQ. Between the trimmed V and J ends, which lost 1 base and 8 bases, there was a span of 14 bases. The CDR3 contains 15 residues. For the CDR3, the DNA is TGTGCCAGCAGCTTAGTCGGGTCCTATATGGAAAAACTGTTTTTT. This translates into CASSLVGSYMEKLFF.

The chain uses TRBV29-1 and TRBJ1-1; D might be TRBD1 (6 bases). Germline lookup yields CDR1 SQVTM and CDR2 ANQGSEA. V was cut by 2 bases and J by 4 bases, with 11 bases left in between. The CDR3 contains 13 residues. Written as DNA, the CDR3 is TGCAGCGTTGAAAGAGGGGGGGCCACTGAAGCTTTCTTT. It codes for CSVERGGATEAFF.

The chain carries TRBV6-1 and TRBJ1-4; TRBD1 might be the D (6 bases). CDR3 length: 14 residues. V lost 8 bases and J 7 bases, leaving 17 bases between the germline ends. Germline V CDR1 and CDR2: MNHNS, SASEGT. DNA of the CDR3: TGTGCCAGCGTCCCCAACAGGGTGGGTGAAAAACTGTTTTTT. This encodes CASVPNRVGEKLFF.

V usage is TRBV6-1 and J usage is TRBJ1-1; 9 bases are shared with TRBD1. Germline trimming cut 3 bases from V and 11 bases from J; bases unmatched to any gene: 10. The CDR3 is 14 residues long. The germline V gene encodes CDR1 MNHNS and CDR2 SASEGT. The CDR3 region has the DNA TGTGCCAGCAGTGAGGGACAGGGATTAAAGCTTGCTTTCTTT. Translating it yields CASSEGQGLKLAFF.

This chain uses TRBV5-6 with TRBJ1-1; 8 nucleotides align to TRBD1. The CDR3 extends over 15 amino acids. Germline V gene sequence: CDR1 SGHDT, CDR2 YYEEEE. V trimming: 1 base; J trimming: 5 bases; junction bases outside the gene matches: 7. CDR3 nucleotides: TGTGCCAGCAGCTTGACGGGGACAGGCGGGACTGAAGCTTTCTTT. This sequence encodes CASSLTGTGGTEAFF.

This rearrangement joins TRBV10-2 to TRBJ2-5; 7 bases match TRBD1. In germline, CDR1 is WSHSY, CDR2 SAAADI. V was pared by 5 bases and J by 3 bases, with 6 bases of the junction left unmatched. There are 14 residues in the CDR3. The CDR3 region is CASSRDSAKETQYF. In nucleotides, the CDR3 is TGCGCCAGCAGTCGGGACAGTGCCAAAGAGACCCAGTACTTC.

This clone showed up just a few times. The V call is TRBV7-2, the J call TRBJ1-1; perhaps TRBD1 as D (5 bases). The length of the CDR3 is 14 residues. Per the germline V gene, CDR1 is SGHTA and CDR2 is FQGNSA. Trimming took off 5 bases at V and 3 bases at J, with 13 bases between the two ends. The CDR3 DNA follows: TGTGCCAGCAGCCCCCTGGGCAGGGACACTGAAGCTTTCTTT. Amino acids: CASSPLGRDTEAFF. Supplemented by reference TRBV7-2 and TRBJ1-1, the full variable domain reads GAGVSQSPSNKVTEKGKDVELRCDPISGHTALYWYRQSLGQGLEFLIYFQGNSAPDKSGLPSDRFSAERTGGSVSTLTIQRTQQEDSAVYLCASSPLGRDTEAFFGQGTRLTVV.

The V and J genes are TRBV5-8 and TRBJ2-2; 11 bases match TRBD1. From germline, CDR1 is SGHTS and CDR2 YDEGEE. After removal of 4 bases from V and 10 bases from J, the junction contained 6 bases not matched to a gene. CDR3 size: 14 residues. CDR3 in amino acids: CASSNGQGATELFF. In DNA, the CDR3 is TGTGCCAGCAGCAACGGACAGGGGGCGACGGAGCTGTTTTTT.

In this sample, this clone turned up once. The rearrangement links TRBV7-9 to TRBJ2-3; D tentatively fits TRBD1 or TRBD2 (5 bases each). CDR1 is SEHNR, CDR2 FQNEAQ, per germline (reference sequence). The CDR3 has 14 amino acids. Trimming removed 1 base at V and 2 bases at J, with 7 bases between. In DNA form, the CDR3 reads TGTGCCAGCAGCTTAGTAGGGACCACAGATACGCAGTATTTT. It translates to CASSLVGTTDTQYF.

The J gene is TRBJ2-7, the V gene TRBV5-4; 9 positions agree with TRBD2. The J segment lost 1 base and the V segment lost 4 bases, leaving 3 bases of the junction unmatched. Germline CDR1 reads SGHNT; CDR2 reads YYREEE (reference sequence). This CDR3 is built from 14 residues. The DNA for the CDR3 is TGTGCCAGCAGCCCAGCGGGGGGTTCCTACGAGCAGTACTTC. It translates to CASSPAGGSYEQYF. Full variable domain (missing parts from reference TRBV5-4 and TRBJ2-7): ETGVTQSPTHLIKTRGQQVTLRCSSQSGHNTVSWYQQALGQGPQFIFQYYREEENGRGNFPPRFSGLQFPNYSSELNVNALELDDSALYLCASSPAGGSYEQYFGPGTRLTVT.